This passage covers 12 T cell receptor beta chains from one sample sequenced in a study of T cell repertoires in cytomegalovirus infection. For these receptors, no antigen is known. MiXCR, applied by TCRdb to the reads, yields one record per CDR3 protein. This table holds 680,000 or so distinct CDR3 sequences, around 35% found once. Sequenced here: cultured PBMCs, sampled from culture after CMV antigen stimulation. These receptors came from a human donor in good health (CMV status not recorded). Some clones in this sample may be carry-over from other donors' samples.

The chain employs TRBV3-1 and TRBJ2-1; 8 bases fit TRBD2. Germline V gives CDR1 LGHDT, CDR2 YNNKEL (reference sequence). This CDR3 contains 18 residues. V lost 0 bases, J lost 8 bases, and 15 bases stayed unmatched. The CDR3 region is CASSQDEGSGVIFDEQFF. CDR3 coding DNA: TGTGCCAGCAGCCAAGATGAGGGTAGCGGGGTGATATTTGATGAGCAGTTCTTC.

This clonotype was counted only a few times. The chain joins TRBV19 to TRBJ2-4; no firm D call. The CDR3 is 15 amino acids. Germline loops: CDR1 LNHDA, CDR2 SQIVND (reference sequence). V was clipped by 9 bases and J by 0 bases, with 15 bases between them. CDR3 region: CASMPLMGAKNIQYF. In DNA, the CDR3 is TGTGCCAGCATGCCTCTCATGGGAGCCAAAAACATTCAGTACTTC.

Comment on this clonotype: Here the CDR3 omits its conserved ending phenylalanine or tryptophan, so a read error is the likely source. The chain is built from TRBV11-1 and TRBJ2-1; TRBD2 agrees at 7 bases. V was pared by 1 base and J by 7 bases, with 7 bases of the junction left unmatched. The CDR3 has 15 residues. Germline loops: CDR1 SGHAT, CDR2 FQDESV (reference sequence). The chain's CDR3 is CASSLVSSGTNEQFL. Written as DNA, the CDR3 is TGTGCCAGCAGCTTAGTTTCTAGCGGTACAAATGAGCAGTTCCTC.

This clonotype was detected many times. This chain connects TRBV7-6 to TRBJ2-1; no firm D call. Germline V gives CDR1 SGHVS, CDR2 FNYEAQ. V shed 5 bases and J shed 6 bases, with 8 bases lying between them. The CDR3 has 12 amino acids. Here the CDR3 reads CASSQMINEQFF. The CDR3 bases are TGTGCCAGCAGCCAGATGATCAATGAGCAGTTCTTC.

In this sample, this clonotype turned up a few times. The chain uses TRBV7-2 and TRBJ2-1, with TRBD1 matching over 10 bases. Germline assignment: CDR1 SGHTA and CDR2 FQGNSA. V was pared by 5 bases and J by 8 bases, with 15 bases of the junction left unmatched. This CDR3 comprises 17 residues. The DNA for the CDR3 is TGTGCCAGCAGCCCTAAGGGGGTGGGACAGGGGAAGGATGAGCAGTTCTTC. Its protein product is CASSPKGVGQGKDEQFF.

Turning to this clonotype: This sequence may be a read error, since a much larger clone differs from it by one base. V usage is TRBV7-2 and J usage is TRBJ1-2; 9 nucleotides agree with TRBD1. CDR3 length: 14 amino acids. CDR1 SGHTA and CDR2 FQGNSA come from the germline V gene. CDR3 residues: CAISRQGGNYGYTF. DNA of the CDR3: TGTGCCATCAGCCGACAGGGGGGAAACTATGGCTACACCTTC.

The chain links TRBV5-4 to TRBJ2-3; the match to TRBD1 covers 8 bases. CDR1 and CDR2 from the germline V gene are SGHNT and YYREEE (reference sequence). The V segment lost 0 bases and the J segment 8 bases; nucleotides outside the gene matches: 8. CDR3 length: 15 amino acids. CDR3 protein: CASSLAQGAHVTQYF. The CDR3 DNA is TGTGCCAGCAGCTTGGCGCAGGGGGCTCATGTTACGCAGTATTTT. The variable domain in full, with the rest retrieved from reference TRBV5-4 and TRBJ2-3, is ETGVTQSPTHLIKTRGQQVTLRCSSQSGHNTVSWYQQALGQGPQFIFQYYREEENGRGNFPPRFSGLQFPNYSSELNVNALELDDSALYLCASSLAQGAHVTQYFGPGTRLTVL.

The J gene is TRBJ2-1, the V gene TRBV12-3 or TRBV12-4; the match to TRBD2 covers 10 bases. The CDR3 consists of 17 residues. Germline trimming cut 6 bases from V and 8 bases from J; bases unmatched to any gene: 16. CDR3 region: CASSSESGGAIRDEQFF. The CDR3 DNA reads TGTGCCAGCAGCTCGGAGAGCGGGGGGGCCATCCGCGATGAGCAGTTCTTC.

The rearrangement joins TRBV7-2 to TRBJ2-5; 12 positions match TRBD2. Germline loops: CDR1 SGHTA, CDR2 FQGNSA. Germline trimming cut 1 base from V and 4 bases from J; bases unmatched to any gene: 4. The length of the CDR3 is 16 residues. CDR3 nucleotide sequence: TGTGCCAGCAGCTTAGGGACTAGCGGGGATGGAGAGACCCAGTACTTC. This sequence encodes CASSLGTSGDGETQYF.

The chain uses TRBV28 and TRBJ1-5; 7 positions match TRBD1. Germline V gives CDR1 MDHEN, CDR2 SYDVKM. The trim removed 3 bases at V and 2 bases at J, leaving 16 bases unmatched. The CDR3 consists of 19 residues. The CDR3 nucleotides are TGTGCCAGCAGTTTCAGGGGGGTCTTTCATCCGGGCGGCAATCAGCCCCAGCATTTT. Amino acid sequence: CASSFRGVFHPGGNQPQHF.

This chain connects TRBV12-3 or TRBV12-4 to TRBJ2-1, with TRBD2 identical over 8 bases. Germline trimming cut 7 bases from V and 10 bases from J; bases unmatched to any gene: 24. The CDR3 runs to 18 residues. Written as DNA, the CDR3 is TGTGCCAGCACCACGGGGGTAGCGGGAATGCCCCCCAAACCGGAGCAGTTCTTC. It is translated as CASTTGVAGMPPKPEQFF.

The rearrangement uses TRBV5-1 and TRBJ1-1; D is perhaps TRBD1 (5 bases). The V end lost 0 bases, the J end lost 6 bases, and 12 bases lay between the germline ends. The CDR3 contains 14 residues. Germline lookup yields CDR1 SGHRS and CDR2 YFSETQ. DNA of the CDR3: TGCGCCAGCAGCTTGGGTCGGAGGGGCGCTGAAGCTTTCTTT. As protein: CASSLGRRGAEAFF.